This T cell receptor beta chain was observed in a study of blood T cell repertoires in COVID-19 (dated by TCRdb to about 2020). Looking at the study overall: Samples covering the acute and convalescent phases of COVID-19 were provided by collaborators in the United States, Italy and Spain. Sample metadata almost always included a de-identified subject ID, COVID-19 status, age in years and sex. Deeply sampled blood TCRbeta repertoires from subjects exposed to, actively infected with, or recovered from COVID-19 were included in the dataset. A freely available public database, intended as a resource for researchers studying the immune response to SARS-CoV-2, is where the repertoires were released. The samples were drawn from two sources: the first 160 participants of the ongoing ImmuneRACE study, and 1,000 to 1,500 subjects contributed by 6 global collaborators. The material from the prospective study consisted of cDNA or gDNA derived from T cells, B-cell-depleted T cells, or PBMCs. Where available, HLA class I and class II types were obtained from metadata supplied by the sample provider rather than from assay-based typing. Broad study findings and their caveats: The quantity of clinical and demographic metadata differed by source and by participant and was supplied without curation.

TCRbeta CDR3 regions were amplified from genomic DNA using the immunoSEQ Assay, a bias-controlled multiplex PCR. For the original study's pipeline: The number of nucleated cells in each sample was estimated from the amplification of reference gene primers within the assay. Sequence reads were collapsed and filtered to measure the absolute abundance of every unique TCRbeta CDR3 rearrangement. For each sample, productive Simpson clonality was calculated as the square root of Simpson's diversity index over productive rearrangements. This immuneACCESS table, as held by TCRdb, lists in-frame sequences with V and J called but not all clones. Of the missing ones, under half trace to an unresolved V gene in checked studies; the others have no known cause. The V and J calls and clone size come from that table; D and trimming were worked out from the DNA. Across this sample there are around 200,000 clones, with about 88% seen only once. The ten largest clonotypes hold roughly 2.5% of the sample.

To note about this clone: This clone's antigen is unknown. No much larger clone exists at a distance of one base, and base qualities are not known.

Participants in the prospective study were aged about 18 to 95 years, lived in 20 to 30 United States geographic areas, and enrolled through a virtual design. To assign participants to cohorts, the prospective study relied on clinical history that participants themselves reported in a screening survey and a study questionnaire. ImmuneRACE Cohort 3 recovered participants were defined by two consecutive negative NP/OP PCR tests, healthcare professional clearance, or symptom resolution. In the prospective study, mobile phlebotomists collected whole blood, serum and a nasopharyngeal or oropharyngeal swab from each participant. Participants in the prospective study had the option to provide additional blood draws and questionnaires over an approximately 2-month period. Before DNA extraction, blood samples from the prospective study were shipped at room temperature or frozen. Material: PBMCs or T cells enriched from blood (not recorded which). This receptor was taken from a woman in her twenties or thirties who had recovered from COVID-19.

At the DNA level, the sequence is TGTGCCAGCAGCTTAGGAGCGGTTTATAATTCACCCCTCCACTTT. Its product reads: CASSLGAVYNSPLHF. Rearrangement joined TRBV7-2 to TRBJ1-6, with the D gene not clear enough to name. The CDR3, from cysteine to phenylalanine, totals 15 residues. The entry retains the CDR3 DNA only, 45 bases that are in frame from base 1. Trimming takes 1 base from V and 4 bases from J, and the germline ends sit 8 bases apart. CDR1 and CDR2, looked up from the germline V gene, are SGHTA and FQGNSA.